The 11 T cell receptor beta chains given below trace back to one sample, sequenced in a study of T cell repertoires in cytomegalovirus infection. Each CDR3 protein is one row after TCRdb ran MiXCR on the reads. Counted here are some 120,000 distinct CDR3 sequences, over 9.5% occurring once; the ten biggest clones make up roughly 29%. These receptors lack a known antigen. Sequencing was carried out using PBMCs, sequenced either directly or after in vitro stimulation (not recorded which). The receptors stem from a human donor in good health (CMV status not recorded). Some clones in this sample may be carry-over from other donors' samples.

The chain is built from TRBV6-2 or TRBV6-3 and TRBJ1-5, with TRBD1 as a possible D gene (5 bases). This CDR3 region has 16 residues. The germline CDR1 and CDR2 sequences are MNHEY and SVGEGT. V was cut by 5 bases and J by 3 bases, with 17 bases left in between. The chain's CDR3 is CASSGSGAPLNQPQHF. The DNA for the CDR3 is TGTGCCAGCAGTGGCTCCGGGGCCCCTCTCAATCAGCCCCAGCATTTT.

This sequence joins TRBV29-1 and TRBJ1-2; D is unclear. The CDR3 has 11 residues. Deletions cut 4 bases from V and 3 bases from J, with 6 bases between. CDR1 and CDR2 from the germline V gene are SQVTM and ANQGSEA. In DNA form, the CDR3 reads TGCAGCGTTGCTACAGACTATGGCTACACCTTC. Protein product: CSVATDYGYTF.

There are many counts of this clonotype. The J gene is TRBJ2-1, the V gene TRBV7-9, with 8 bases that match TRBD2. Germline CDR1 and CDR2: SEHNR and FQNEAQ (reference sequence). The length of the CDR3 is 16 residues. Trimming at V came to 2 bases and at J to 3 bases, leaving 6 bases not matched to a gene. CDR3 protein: CASSLFTSGGYNEQFF. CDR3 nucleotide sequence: TGTGCCAGCAGCTTATTCACTAGCGGCGGCTACAATGAGCAGTTCTTC.

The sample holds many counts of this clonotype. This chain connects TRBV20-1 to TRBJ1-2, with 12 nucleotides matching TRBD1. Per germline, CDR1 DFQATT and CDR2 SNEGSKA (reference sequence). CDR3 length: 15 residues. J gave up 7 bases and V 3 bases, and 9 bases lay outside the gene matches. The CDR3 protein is CSASALGTGGSGYTF. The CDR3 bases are TGCAGTGCTAGTGCTTTGGGGACAGGGGGCAGTGGCTACACCTTC.

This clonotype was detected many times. The DNA for the CDR3 is TGTGCTAGTGGTTTCGAATCGCTAGCGGGAGTCAGGCAGTACCAAGAGACCCAGTACTTC. It yields the protein CASGFESLAGVRQYQETQYF. The gene calls are TRBV12-5 and TRBJ2-5; TRBD2 aligns across 10 bases. The V gene's germline CDR1 is LGHNT and CDR2 FRNRAP. This CDR3 comprises 20 residues. The J segment lost 0 bases and the V segment lost 3 bases, leaving 16 bases of the junction unmatched. The whole variable domain, filled in from reference TRBV12-5 and TRBJ2-5, reads DARVTQTPRHKVTEMGQEVTMRCQPILGHNTVFWYRQTMMQGLELLAYFRNRAPLDDSGMPKDRFSAEMPDATLATLKIQPSEPRDSAVYFCASGFESLAGVRQYQETQYFGPGTRLLVL.

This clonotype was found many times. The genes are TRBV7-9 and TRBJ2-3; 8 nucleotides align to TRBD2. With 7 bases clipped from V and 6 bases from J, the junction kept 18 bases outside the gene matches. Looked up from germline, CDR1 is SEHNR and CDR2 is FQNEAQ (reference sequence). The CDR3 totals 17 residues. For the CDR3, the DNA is TGTGCCAGCAACCCCCTCCGATTAGCGGGATGGGATGATACGCAGTATTTT. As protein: CASNPLRLAGWDDTQYF.

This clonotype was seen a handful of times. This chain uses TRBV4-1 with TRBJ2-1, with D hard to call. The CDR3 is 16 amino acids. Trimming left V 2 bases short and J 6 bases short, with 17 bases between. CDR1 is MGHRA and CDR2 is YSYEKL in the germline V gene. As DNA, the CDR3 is TGCGCCAGCAGCCAAACCAGGTTGGTTCTTACCAATGAGCAGTTCTTC. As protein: CASSQTRLVLTNEQFF.

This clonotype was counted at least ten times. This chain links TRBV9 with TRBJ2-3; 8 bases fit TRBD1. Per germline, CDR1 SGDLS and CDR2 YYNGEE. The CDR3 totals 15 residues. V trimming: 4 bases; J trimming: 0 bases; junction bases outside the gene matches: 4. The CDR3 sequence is CASSPRQGSTDTQYF. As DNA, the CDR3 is TGTGCCAGCAGCCCCCGACAGGGGAGCACAGATACGCAGTATTTT.

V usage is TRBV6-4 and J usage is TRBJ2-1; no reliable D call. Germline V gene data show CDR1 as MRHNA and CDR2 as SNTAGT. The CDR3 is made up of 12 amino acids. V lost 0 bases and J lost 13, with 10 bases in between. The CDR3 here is CASSDSSLIQFF. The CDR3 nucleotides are TGTGCCAGCAGTGACTCTAGTCTCATTCAGTTCTTC.

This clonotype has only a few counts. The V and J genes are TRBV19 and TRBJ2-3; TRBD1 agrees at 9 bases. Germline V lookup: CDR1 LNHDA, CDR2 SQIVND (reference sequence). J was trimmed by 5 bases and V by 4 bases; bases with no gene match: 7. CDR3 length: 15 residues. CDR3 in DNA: TGTGCCAGTAGTACCCTCAGACAGGGGGGAGATACGCAGTATTTT. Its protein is CASSTLRQGGDTQYF.

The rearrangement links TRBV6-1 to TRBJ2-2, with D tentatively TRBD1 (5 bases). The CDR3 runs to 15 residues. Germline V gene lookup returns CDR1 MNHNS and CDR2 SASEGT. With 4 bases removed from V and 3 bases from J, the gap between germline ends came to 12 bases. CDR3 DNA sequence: TGTGCCAGCAGTGTTAAGACAGATCACACCGGGGAGCTGTTTTTT. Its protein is CASSVKTDHTGELFF.